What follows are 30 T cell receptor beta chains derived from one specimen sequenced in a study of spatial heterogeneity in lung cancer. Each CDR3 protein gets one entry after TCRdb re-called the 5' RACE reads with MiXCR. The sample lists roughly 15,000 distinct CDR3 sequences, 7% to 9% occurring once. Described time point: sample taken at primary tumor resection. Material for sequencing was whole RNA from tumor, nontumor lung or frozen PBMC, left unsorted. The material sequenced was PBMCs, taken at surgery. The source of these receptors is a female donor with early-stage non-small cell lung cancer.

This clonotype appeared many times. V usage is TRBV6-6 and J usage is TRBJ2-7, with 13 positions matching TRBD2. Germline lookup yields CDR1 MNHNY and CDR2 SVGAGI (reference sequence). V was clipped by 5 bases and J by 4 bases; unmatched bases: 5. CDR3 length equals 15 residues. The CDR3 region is CASSTGTSGTYEQYF. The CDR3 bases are TGTGCCAGCAGTACCGGGACTAGCGGGACTTACGAGCAGTACTTC.

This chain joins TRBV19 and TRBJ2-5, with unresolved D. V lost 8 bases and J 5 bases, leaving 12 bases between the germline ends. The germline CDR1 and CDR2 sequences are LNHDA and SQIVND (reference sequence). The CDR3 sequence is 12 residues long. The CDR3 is CASGIFGETQYF. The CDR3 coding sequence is TGTGCCAGTGGGATTTTTGGGGAGACCCAGTACTTC.

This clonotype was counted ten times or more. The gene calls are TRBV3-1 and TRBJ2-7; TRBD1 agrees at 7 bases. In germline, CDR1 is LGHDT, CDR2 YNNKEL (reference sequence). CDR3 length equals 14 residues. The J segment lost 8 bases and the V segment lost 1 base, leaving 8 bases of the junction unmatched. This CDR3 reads CASSQGLGQYQQYF. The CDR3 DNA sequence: TGTGCCAGCAGCCAAGGTTTGGGACAGTACCAGCAGTACTTC.

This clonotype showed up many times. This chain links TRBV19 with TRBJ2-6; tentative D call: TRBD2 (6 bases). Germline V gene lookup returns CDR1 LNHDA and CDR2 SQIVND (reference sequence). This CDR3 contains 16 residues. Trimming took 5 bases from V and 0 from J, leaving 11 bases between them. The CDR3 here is CASSGDFSSGANVLTF. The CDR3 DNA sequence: TGTGCCAGTAGTGGGGACTTCTCCTCTGGGGCCAACGTCCTGACTTTC.

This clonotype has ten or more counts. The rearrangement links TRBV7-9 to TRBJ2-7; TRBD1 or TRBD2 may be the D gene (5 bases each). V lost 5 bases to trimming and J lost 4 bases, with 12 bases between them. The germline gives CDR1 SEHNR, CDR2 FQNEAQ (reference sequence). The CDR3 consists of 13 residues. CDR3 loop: CASSVGTFYEQYF. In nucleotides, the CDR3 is TGTGCCAGCAGCGTGGGGACGTTTTACGAGCAGTACTTC.

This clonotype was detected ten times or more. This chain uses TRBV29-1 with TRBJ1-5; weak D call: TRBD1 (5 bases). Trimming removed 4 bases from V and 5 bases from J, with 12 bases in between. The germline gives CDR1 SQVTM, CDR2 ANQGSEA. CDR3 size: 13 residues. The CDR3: CSVGQGWDQPQHF. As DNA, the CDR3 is TGCAGCGTTGGGCAGGGCTGGGATCAGCCCCAGCATTTT.

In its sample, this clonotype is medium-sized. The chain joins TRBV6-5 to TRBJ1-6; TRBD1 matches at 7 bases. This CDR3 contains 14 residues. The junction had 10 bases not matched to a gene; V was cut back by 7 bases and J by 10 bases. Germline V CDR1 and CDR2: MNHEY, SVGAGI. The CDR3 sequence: CASNDRVGASPLHF. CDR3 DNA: TGTGCCAGCAACGACAGGGTTGGGGCCTCACCCCTCCACTTT.

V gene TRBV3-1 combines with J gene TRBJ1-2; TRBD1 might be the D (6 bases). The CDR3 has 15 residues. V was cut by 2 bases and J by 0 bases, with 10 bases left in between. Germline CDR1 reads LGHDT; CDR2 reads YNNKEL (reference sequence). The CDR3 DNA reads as TGTGCCAGCAGCCAAATGACAGGTTCTAACTATGGCTACACCTTC. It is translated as CASSQMTGSNYGYTF.

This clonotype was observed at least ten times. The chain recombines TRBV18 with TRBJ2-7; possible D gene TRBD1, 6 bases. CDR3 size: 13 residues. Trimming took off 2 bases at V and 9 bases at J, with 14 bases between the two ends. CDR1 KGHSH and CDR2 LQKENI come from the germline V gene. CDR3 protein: CASSPNREGVQYF. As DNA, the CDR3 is TGTGCCAGCTCACCAAACAGGGAAGGAGTGCAGTACTTC.

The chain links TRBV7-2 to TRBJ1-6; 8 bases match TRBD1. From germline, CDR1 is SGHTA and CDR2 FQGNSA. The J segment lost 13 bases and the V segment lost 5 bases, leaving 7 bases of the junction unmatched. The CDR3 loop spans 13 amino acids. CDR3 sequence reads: CASSGKDREPLHF. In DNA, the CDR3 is TGTGCCAGCAGCGGAAAGGACAGGGAGCCCCTCCACTTT.

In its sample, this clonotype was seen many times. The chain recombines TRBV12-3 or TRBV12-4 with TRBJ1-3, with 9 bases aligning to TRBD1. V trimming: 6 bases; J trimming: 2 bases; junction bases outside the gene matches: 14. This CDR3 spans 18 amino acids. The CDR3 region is CASRPAGQGGGAGNTIYF. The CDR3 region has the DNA TGTGCCAGCAGACCGGCGGGACAGGGCGGTGGGGCTGGAAACACCATATATTTT.

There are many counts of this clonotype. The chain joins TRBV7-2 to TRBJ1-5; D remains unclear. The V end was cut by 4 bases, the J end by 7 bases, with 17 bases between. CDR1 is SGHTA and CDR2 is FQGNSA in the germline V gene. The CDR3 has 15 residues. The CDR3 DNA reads TGTGCCAGCAGCTCTTTCGAAAGACCGGGGCAGCCCCAGCATTTT. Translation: CASSSFERPGQPQHF.

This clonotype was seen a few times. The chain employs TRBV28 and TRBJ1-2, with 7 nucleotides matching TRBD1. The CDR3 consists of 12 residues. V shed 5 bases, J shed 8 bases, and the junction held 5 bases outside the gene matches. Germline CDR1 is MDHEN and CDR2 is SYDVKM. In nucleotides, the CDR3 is TGTGCCAGCAGTCCCTCGACAGGGGGCTACACCTTC. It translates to CASSPSTGGYTF.

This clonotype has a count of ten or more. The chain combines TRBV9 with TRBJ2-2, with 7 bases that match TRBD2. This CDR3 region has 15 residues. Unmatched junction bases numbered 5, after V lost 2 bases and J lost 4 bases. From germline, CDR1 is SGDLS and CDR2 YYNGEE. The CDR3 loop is CASSVGREGTGELFF. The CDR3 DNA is TGTGCCAGCAGCGTCGGCAGGGAGGGCACCGGGGAGCTGTTTTTT.

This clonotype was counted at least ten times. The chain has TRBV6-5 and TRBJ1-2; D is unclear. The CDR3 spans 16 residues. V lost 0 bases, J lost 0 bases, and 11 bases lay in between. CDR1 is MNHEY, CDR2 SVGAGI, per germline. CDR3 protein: CASSYSGSRTNYGYTF. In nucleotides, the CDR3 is TGTGCCAGCAGTTACTCAGGCAGTCGAACTAACTATGGCTACACCTTC.

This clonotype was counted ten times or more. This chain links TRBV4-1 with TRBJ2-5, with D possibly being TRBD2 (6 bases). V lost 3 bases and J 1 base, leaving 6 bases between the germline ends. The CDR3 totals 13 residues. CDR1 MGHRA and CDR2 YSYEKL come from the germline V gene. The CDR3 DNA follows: TGCGCCAGCAGCCACGGGGGCCAAGAGACCCAGTACTTC. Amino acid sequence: CASSHGGQETQYF.

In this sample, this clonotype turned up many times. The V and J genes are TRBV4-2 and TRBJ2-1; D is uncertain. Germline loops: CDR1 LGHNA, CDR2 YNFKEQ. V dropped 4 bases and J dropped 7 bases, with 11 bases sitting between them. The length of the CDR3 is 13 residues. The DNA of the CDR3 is TGTGCCAGCAGCCCAAAAAAGGGAAATGAGCAGTTCTTC. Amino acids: CASSPKKGNEQFF.

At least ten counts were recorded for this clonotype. The CDR3 protein is CASSDRGHTEAFF. CDR3 bases: TGTGCCAGTAGCGACAGGGGGCACACTGAAGCTTTCTTT. The chain links TRBV19 to TRBJ1-1; 10 bases align to TRBD1. CDR1 and CDR2 (germline): LNHDA, SQIVND (reference sequence). The CDR3 loop spans 13 amino acids. J was trimmed by 3 bases and V by 6 bases; bases with no gene match: 1.

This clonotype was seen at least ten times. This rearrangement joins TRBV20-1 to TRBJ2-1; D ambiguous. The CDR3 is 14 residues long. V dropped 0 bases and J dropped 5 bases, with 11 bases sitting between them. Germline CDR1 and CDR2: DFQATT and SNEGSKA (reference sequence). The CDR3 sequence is CSARDPRGHNEQFF. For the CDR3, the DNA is TGCAGTGCTAGAGACCCTAGAGGCCACAATGAGCAGTTCTTC.

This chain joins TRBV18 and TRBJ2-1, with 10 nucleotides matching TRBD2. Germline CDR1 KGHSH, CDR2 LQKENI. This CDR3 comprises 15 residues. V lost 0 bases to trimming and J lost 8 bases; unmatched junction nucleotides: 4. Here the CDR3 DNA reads TGTGCCAGCTCACCACCTCTAGCGGGAGTCTATGAGCAGTTCTTC. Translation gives CASSPPLAGVYEQFF.

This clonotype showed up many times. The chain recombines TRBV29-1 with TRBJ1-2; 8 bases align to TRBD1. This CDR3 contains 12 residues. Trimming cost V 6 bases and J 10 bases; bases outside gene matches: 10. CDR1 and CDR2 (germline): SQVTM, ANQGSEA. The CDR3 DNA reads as TGCAGCGTGTCCCAGGGGGCGCGGGACTACACCTTC. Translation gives CSVSQGARDYTF.

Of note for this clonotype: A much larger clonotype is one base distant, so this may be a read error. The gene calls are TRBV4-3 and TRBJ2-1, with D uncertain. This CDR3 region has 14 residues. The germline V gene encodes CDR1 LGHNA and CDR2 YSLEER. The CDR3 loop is CTSSQVQSYNEQFF. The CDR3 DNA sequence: TGCACCAGCAGCCAGGTACAGAGCTACAATGAGCAGTTCTTC.

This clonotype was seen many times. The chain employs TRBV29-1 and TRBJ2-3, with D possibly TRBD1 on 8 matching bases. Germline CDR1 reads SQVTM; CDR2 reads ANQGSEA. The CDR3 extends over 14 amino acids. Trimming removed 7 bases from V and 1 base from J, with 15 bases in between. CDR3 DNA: TGCAGCGCCCGACAGGGGAGGGGCACAGATACGCAGTATTTT. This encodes CSARQGRGTDTQYF.

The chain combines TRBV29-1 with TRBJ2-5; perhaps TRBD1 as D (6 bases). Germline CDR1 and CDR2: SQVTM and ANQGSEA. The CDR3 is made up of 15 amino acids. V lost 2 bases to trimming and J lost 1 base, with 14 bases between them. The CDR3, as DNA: TGCAGCGTTGAACAACGACAGGCCTTCCAAGAGACCCAGTACTTC. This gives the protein CSVEQRQAFQETQYF.

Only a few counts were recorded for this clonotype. The CDR3: CASSFRGHYNEQFF. CDR3 in DNA: TGTGCCAGCAGCTTCAGGGGCCACTACAATGAGCAGTTCTTC. The chain recombines TRBV7-8 with TRBJ2-1, with D possibly matching TRBD1 (6 bases). This CDR3 contains 14 residues. CDR1 and CDR2 (germline): SGHVS, FQNEAQ. Trimming pared 3 bases from V and 3 bases from J, leaving 9 bases between.

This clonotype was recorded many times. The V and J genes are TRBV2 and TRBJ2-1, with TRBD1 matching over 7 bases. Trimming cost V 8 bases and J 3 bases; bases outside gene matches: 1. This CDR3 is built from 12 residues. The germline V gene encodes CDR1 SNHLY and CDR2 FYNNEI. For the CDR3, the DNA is TGTGCCAGCGGACAGGACTACAATGAGCAGTTCTTC. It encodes CASGQDYNEQFF.

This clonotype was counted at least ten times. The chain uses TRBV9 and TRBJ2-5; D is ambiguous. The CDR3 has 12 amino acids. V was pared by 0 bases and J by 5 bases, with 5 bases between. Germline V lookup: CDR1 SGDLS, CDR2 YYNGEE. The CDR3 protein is CASSVGRETQYF. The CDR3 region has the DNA TGTGCCAGCAGCGTAGGGCGTGAGACCCAGTACTTC.

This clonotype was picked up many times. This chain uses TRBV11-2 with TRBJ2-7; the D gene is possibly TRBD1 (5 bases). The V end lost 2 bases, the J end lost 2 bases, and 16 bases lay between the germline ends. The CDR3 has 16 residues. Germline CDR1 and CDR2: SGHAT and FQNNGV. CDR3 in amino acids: CASSLKGSVFPYEQYF. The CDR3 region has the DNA TGTGCCAGCAGCTTAAAGGGGTCGGTCTTCCCCTACGAGCAGTACTTC.

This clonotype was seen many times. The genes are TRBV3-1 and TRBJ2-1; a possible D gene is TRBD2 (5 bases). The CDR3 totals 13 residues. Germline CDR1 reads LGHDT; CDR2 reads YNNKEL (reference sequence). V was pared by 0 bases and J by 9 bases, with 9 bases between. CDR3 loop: CASSQEKGGEQFF. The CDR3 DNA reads TGTGCCAGCAGCCAAGAAAAAGGAGGTGAGCAGTTCTTC.

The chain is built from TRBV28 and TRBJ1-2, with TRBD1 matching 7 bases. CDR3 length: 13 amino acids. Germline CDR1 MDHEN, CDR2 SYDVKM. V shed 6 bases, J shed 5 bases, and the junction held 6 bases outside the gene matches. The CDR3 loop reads CASSTTGVYGYTF. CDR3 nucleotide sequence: TGTGCCAGCAGCACTACAGGGGTTTATGGCTACACCTTC.